The clone carrying this T cell receptor beta chain has at least ten counts. Its antigen is still unknown. This entry is derived from a study of T cells in Graves' hyperthyroidism and ophthalmopathy. RNA transcripts were the template for amplifying TCR beta CDR3 regions. The HTBI primer set served for first-round RT-PCR of the TCR CDR3. TCRdb called the multiplex PCR reads again in MiXCR, with one record for every CDR3 protein. The data show fewer than 900,000 distinct CDR3 sequences, over 15% seen once. The authors obtained PBMCs from around 10 ml of fresh peripheral blood. Study-wide results and caveats: The model's output predicted ophthalmopathy at a median of approximately 6.5 months prior to onset. Blood also carried most thyroid clonotypes expanded above 0.001.

The receptor was isolated from a man between 18 and 29 years old with Graves' hyperthyroidism. The sample was blood.

The CDR3 region has the DNA TGTGCCAGCAGATCACTAGGACCTAGCACAGATACGCAGTATTTT. As protein: CASRSLGPSTDTQYF. The V and J genes are TRBV28 and TRBJ2-3, with a weak D call TRBD2 (5 bases). Germline values: CDR1 MDHEN, CDR2 SYDVKM. The CDR3 is made up of 15 amino acids. The V end was cut by 6 bases, the J end by 0 bases, with 13 bases between. Combining the CDR3 with reference TRBV28 and TRBJ2-3 gives the whole variable domain DVKVTQSSRYLVKRTGEKVFLECVQDMDHENMFWYRQDPGLGLRLIYFSYDVKMKEKGDIPEGYSVSREKKERFSLILESASTNQTSMYLCASRSLGPSTDTQYFGPGTRLTVL.